This TCR beta chain appears in the sequencing data of a study of blood T cells in healthy people across ages. Germline V gene lookup returns CDR1 SGHRS and CDR2 YFSETQ. This CDR3 spans 15 amino acids. Regarding this clonotype: Given a much more abundant clone one base away, this may be a read error.

The authors ran a second PCR of about 6 to 11 cycles using a sample-barcoded 5' primer and a J-beta primer mix. TCRdb re-analysed the 5' RACE reads in MiXCR, keeping a single row per CDR3 protein. The table has under 850,000 distinct CDR3 sequences, approximately 35% seen once; the top ten hold roughly 13%. The sequence derives from a man between 18 and 35 years old in good health. Sequencing was done on a sample of blood. The chain links TRBV5-1 to TRBJ2-5; D perhaps matches TRBD1 (6 bases). The DNA end is more similar to TRBJ2-1, so the J call may be wrong. The CDR3 coding sequence is TGCGCCAGCAGCTCGGACAGTACCCTCCAAGAGACCCAGTTCTTC. This translates into CASSSDSTLQETQFF.